This T cell receptor beta chain was sequenced in a study of blood T cell repertoires in COVID-19. About the study: Samples taken during acute and convalescent COVID-19 were collected in the United States, Italy and Spain. PBMCs, B-cell-depleted T cells, or T cells provided the cDNA or gDNA that made up the material.

As processed by the authors: Amplified reference gene primers provided the basis for estimating nucleated cell counts. The protocol was immunoSEQ multiplex PCR, while the TCRdb copy is restricted to in-frame clones and leaves out a portion. That table supplies the V and J calls and clone size; D and trimming were determined from the DNA. The repertoire holds 150,000 to 200,000 clones, with approximately 90% as singletons. Per germline, CDR1 MNHEY and CDR2 SVGAGI. CDR3 length: 15 amino acids. The V gene lost 9 bases and the J gene lost 1 base, with 15 bases spanning the gap. The source of this sequence is a woman in her 50s with acute or convalescent COVID-19. Sequencing was performed on peripheral blood. The chain carries TRBV6-5 and TRBJ2-2; D might be TRBD1 (6 bases). CDR3 loop: CARRIRTENTGELFF. CDR3 in DNA: TGTGCCAGGCGCATACGGACAGAGAACACCGGGGAGCTGTTTTTT.